This entry is about one TCR beta chain. As yet, its antigen is unknown. Libraries were prepared by immunoSEQ multiplex PCR; TCRdb keeps only in-frame clonotypes and omits some of them. Of about 1.1 million clones in the sample, approximately 78% were seen once. The data are from a study of shared clonotypes between healthy human individuals. Overall study: Each donor's CD8 memory used one plate, CD8 naive two, each CD4 subset three.

Partitioning of CD4+ cells yielded a CD45RA+ naive subset and a CD45RA-negative memory subset. Findings and limits, study-wide: Several donors showed sharing of about 4.7% of naive CD4 clonotypes. In general, naive subsets displayed greater estimated richness than memory subsets did.

This clonotype was sampled from a man younger than 30 in good health. Some clones in this sample may be carry-over from other donors' samples. Sequencing was performed on memory CD4+ T cells from PBMCs. Described subset: CD45RA-negative fraction.

The CDR3 reads CASSGSSGFSTDTQYF. CDR3 coding DNA: TGTGCCAGCAGTGGGTCTAGCGGGTTTAGCACAGATACGCAGTATTTT. The chain links TRBV2 to TRBJ2-3; 8 bases line up with TRBD2. CDR1 and CDR2 from the germline V gene are SNHLY and FYNNEI. The J segment lost 0 bases and the V segment lost 4 bases, leaving 6 bases of the junction unmatched. This CDR3 is built from 16 residues.